These T cell receptor beta chains were read from a single sample in a study of cytomegalovirus exposure and HLA in healthy donors. Sequenced by immunoSEQ multiplex PCR; TCRdb stores in-frame clones only, minus some. The repertoire holds 150,000 to 200,000 clones, with about 82% as singletons. Sequenced sample: PBMCs. Receptors were obtained from a woman aged 18-35 years in good health and CMV-seronegative. Each CDR3 is given with its conserved first and last residue. A D gene is named only where the DNA matches it firmly. Not every row has a clone size; where given, it reads once, few, many or a size class.

J gene	clone size	V gene	D gene	CDR3 DNA	CDR3 protein
TRBJ1-2	-	TRBV27	TRBD1	TGTGCCAGCTGGGACGGACAGGCGAACGTTTATGGCTACACCTTC	CASWDGQANVYGYTF
TRBJ1-5	once	TRBV15	TRBD1	TGTGCCACCAGCTTGGACAGGGGCAATCAGCCCCAGCATTTT	CATSLDRGNQPQHF
TRBJ2-7	-	TRBV10-1	-	TGCGCCAGCAGTGATGGACAGATGAGCTACGAGCAGTACTTC	CASSDGQMSYEQYF
TRBJ2-3	-	TRBV5-1	-	TGCGCCAGCAGGAGGAGAACAAGACCTTCTCCTAGCACAGATACGCAGTATTTT	CASRRRTRPSPSTDTQYF
TRBJ1-1	-	TRBV7-8	TRBD1	TGTGCCAGCAGCTCTAGACCGGGACAGAGGAACACTGAAGCTTTCTTT	CASSSRPGQRNTEAFF
TRBJ2-3	few	TRBV5-1	TRBD2	TGCGCCAGCAGTCGGACTAGCGGGAGAAATGGGCCAACCACCAGCACAGATACGCAGTATTTT	CASSRTSGRNGPTTSTDTQYF
TRBJ2-1	-	TRBV10-2	TRBD2	TGCGCCAGCAGTGAGTCGGGACTAGCTCGGTTCTTC	CASSESGLARFF
TRBJ2-7	-	TRBV18	-	TGTGCCAGCACTCACCGGGATCTGGGAAAGGGAGAGCAGTACTTC	CASTHRDLGKGEQYF
TRBJ1-6	-	TRBV9	-	TGTGCCAGCAGCGAGGGGAAGCGGGGAGCCTCCTATAATTCACCCCTCCACTTT	CASSEGKRGASYNSPLHF
TRBJ2-7	few	TRBV4-1	-	TGCGCCAGCAGCCAAGAAACTAGCTACGAGCAGTACTTC	CASSQETSYEQYF
TRBJ2-7	-	TRBV19	-	TGTGCCAGTAGTTGGGAGGCAGAGCAGTACTTC	CASSWEAEQYF
TRBJ1-2	-	TRBV10-3	TRBD1	TGTGCCATCAGTGAGCGGACAGGGAGATTCTATGGCTACACCTTC	CAISERTGRFYGYTF
TRBJ1-5	-	TRBV27	-	TGTGCCAGCAGTTTAGGGGCAGACAATCAGCCCCAGCATTTT	CASSLGADNQPQHF
TRBJ2-5	once	TRBV11-2	-	TGTGCCAGCAGCTTGACAGTGCTACAAGAGACCCAGTACTTC	CASSLTVLQETQYF
TRBJ2-1	-	TRBV7-3	-	TGTGCCAGCAGCCCCCTACCGTCCTACAATGAGCAGTTCTTC	CASSPLPSYNEQFF
TRBJ2-1	once	TRBV18	-	TGTGCCAGCTCAACACTTTCCCCGCGGCTAAAGGGGGGGGATGAGCAGTTCTTC	CASSTLSPRLKGGDEQFF
TRBJ1-2	few	TRBV19	-	TGTGCCAGTAGAAGCGGGACTGACGGTGGCTACACCTTC	CASRSGTDGGYTF
TRBJ2-7	few	TRBV5-6	-	TGTGCCAGCAGCGGGGACACTTACGAGCAGTACTTC	CASSGDTYEQYF
TRBJ2-5	-	TRBV7-2	-	TGTGCCAGCAGCCGAACAAATCAAGAGACCCAGTACTTC	CASSRTNQETQYF
TRBJ2-7	-	TRBV7-6	TRBD1	TGTGCCAGCAGCCACGGGACAGGGGTACTTGGGTACGAGCAGTACTTC	CASSHGTGVLGYEQYF
TRBJ1-6	few	TRBV5-1	TRBD1	TGCGCCAGCAGGGGGGACAGTTTCAATTCACCCCTCCACTTT	CASRGDSFNSPLHF
TRBJ1-3	-	TRBV5-4	TRBD1	TGTGCCAGCAGCTTGGTGGGGACAGGAGGAAACACCATATATTTT	CASSLVGTGGNTIYF
TRBJ2-1	-	TRBV7-9	TRBD1	TGTGCCAGCAGCTTATCGGCCGACAGGGCTCGAGAGCAGTTCTTC	CASSLSADRAREQFF
TRBJ2-1	-	TRBV7-9	-	TGTGCCAGCAGCCACGGTCCCCCCTCGCCGGGGGACGAGAACAATGAGCAGTTCTTC	CASSHGPPSPGDENNEQFF
TRBJ1-1	-	TRBV6-1	-	TGTGCCAGCAGGGGGGGGGCAGGTCCTGAAGCTTTCTTT	CASRGGAGPEAFF
TRBJ2-7	-	TRBV4-1	-	TGCGCCAGCAGCCAAGAGACGGGTTACGAGCAGTACTTC	CASSQETGYEQYF
TRBJ2-7	-	TRBV6-5	TRBD1	TGTGCCAGCAGACAGACAGGGCTTGTTTACGAGCAGTACTTC	CASRQTGLVYEQYF
TRBJ1-4	-	TRBV7-2	TRBD1	TGTGCCAGCAGCTTAGGACAGGGGATATCTGAAAAACTGTTTTTT	CASSLGQGISEKLFF